These T cell receptor beta chains were read from a single sample in a study of CD8+CD57+ T cells in acquired aplastic anemia. TCRdb redid the calling of the reads with MiXCR, one entry per CDR3 protein. The table includes over 150,000 distinct CDR3 sequences, about 52% detected once. Sequences were obtained from sorted CD4+, CD8+, or CD8+CD57+ T cells (not recorded which) from PBMCs. The source of these receptors is a human donor with aplastic anemia. Both conserved end residues are part of each CDR3. The order of the fields is clone size, D gene, V gene, J gene, CDR3 DNA, CDR3 protein. A D gene is named only where the DNA matches it firmly. Only some rows state a clone size, as once, few, many or a class for expanded clones.

>few|.|TRBV7-6|TRBJ2-7
TGTGCCAGCAGCTTAGCAGGCAGGGGCTATTCCTACGAGCAGTACTTC
CASSLAGRGYSYEQYF
>many|.|TRBV29-1|TRBJ2-7
TGCAGCGTTGTTACGGGGGAAACGTACGAGCAGTACTTC
CSVVTGETYEQYF
>few|TRBD1|TRBV27|TRBJ2-1
TGTGCCAGCAGTTGGGGCAGGGGGCCCGGCTACAATGAGCAGTTCTTC
CASSWGRGPGYNEQFF
>.|TRBD1|TRBV15|TRBJ2-1
TGTGCCACCAGCAGCCGGGACAGGGAGAGCGATGAGCAGTTCTTC
CATSSRDRESDEQFF
>.|.|TRBV29-1|TRBJ1-3
TGCAGCGTAGGGGAGAGTGGAAACACCATATATTTT
CSVGESGNTIYF
>many|.|TRBV4-3|TRBJ1-2
TGCGCCAGCAGCCAAGATAGGGGGGGGTTTCCCACCTTC
CASSQDRGGFPTF
>.|.|TRBV19|TRBJ2-7
TGTGCCAGTAGTATGGGGGAGCGGCAGTACTTC
CASSMGERQYF
>many|TRBD2|TRBV9|TRBJ2-1
TGTGCCAGCAGCACCAGACCCGGGGGGGACTACAATGAGCAGTTCTTC
CASSTRPGGDYNEQFF
>.|.|TRBV20-1|TRBJ1-5
TGCAGTGCTAGAGTAGGGCCTGAGAATCAGCCCCAGCATTTT
CSARVGPENQPQHF
>.|.|TRBV2|TRBJ2-3
TGTGCCAGCAGTGAAATATCCACAGATACGCAGTATTTT
CASSEISTDTQYF
>.|TRBD1|TRBV7-3|TRBJ1-2
TGTGCCAGCAGCTTCGGACAGGGGTATGGCTACACCTTC
CASSFGQGYGYTF
>.|.|TRBV19|TRBJ1-2
TGTGCCAGTAGTCATCCAAGAGGGGACGGAGGCTACACCTTC
CASSHPRGDGGYTF
>few|.|TRBV10-2|TRBJ1-4
TGCGCCAGCAGTGAGGCCAGGTTGAACACTGAAAAACTGTTTTTT
CASSEARLNTEKLFF
>few|.|TRBV24-1|TRBJ2-3
TGTGCCACCAGTGATCGGGGCGCCACAAGCACAGATACGCAGTATTTT
CATSDRGATSTDTQYF
>.|.|TRBV5-1|TRBJ2-7
TGCGCCAGTCGACAGGGAGGGTACTACGAGCAGTACTTC
CASRQGGYYEQYF
>many|.|TRBV7-8|TRBJ1-4
TGTGCCAGCAGCCCCCATGGACAGCTCTCAACTAATGAAAAACTGTTTTTT
CASSPHGQLSTNEKLFF
>.|TRBD2|TRBV20-1|TRBJ2-1
TGCAGGATGGAGGGCGGGGGGGCAATCAATGAGCAGTTCTTC
CRMEGGGAINEQFF
>.|.|TRBV10-3|TRBJ2-1
TGTGCCATCAGTGAGTCAGGGGCGGTCTACAATGAGCAGTTCTTC
CAISESGAVYNEQFF
>.|.|TRBV10-3|TRBJ1-1
TGTGCCATCAGGGAACAGGTGAACACTGAAGCTTTCTTT
CAIREQVNTEAFF
>many|.|TRBV5-6|TRBJ1-4
TGTGCCAGCAGCTTGGTAGCCGGTGAAAAACTGTTTTTT
CASSLVAGEKLFF
>.|TRBD1|TRBV25-1|TRBJ1-1
TGTGCCAGCAGTTTCCAGACAGGGCGAAACACTGAAGCTTTCTTT
CASSFQTGRNTEAFF
>.|.|TRBV20-1|TRBJ2-5
TGCAGTGCTCCCGCCTCGGGCAGACAAGAGACCCAGTACTTC
CSAPASGRQETQYF